The 10 T cell receptor beta chains below were found in one sample sequenced in a study of cytomegalovirus exposure and HLA in healthy donors. TCRdb's table, derived via immunoSEQ multiplex PCR, lists solely in-frame clones and lacks some. The table shows 55,000 to 70,000 clones, with 85% to 90% occurring only once. The sample comprised PBMCs. These receptors came from a woman under 30 in good health and CMV-seronegative.

V usage is TRBV10-3 and J usage is TRBJ1-1, with D perhaps matching TRBD1 (5 bases). This CDR3 is 14 amino acids long. Germline CDR1 and CDR2: ENHRY and SYGVKD. V lost 4 bases, J lost 4 bases, and 13 bases lay in between. The CDR3 region has the DNA TGTGCCATCAGTGCGGAACAAAGGGGCACTGAAGCTTTCTTT. Residues: CAISAEQRGTEAFF.

The gene calls are TRBV5-1 and TRBJ2-7, with 9 nucleotides matching TRBD2. The CDR3 sequence is 15 residues long. V lost 0 bases and J lost 2; bases outside the gene matches: 3. Germline lookup yields CDR1 SGHRS and CDR2 YFSETQ. The DNA for the CDR3 is TGCGCCAGCAGCTTGGCTAGCGGGGCCGCCTACGAGCAGTACTTC. This sequence encodes CASSLASGAAYEQYF.

This clone was counted once. V and J are TRBV5-1 and TRBJ2-1; TRBD1 matches 9 bases. J lost 6 bases, V lost 2 bases, and 0 bases had no gene match. The CDR3 has 13 amino acids. Germline lookup yields CDR1 SGHRS and CDR2 YFSETQ. The CDR3 region has the DNA TGCGCCAGCAGCTTACAGGGGGCCAATGAGCAGTTCTTC. Residues: CASSLQGANEQFF.

The chain uses TRBV11-2 and TRBJ1-2; the D is unclear. Germline CDR1 reads SGHAT; CDR2 reads FQNNGV. Trimming took 5 bases from V and 6 from J, leaving 16 bases between them. The CDR3 contains 14 residues. The CDR3 loop is CASSPQSGSDGYTF. DNA for the CDR3: TGTGCCAGCAGCCCCCAGTCGGGGAGTGATGGCTACACCTTC.

CDR3 coding DNA: TGTGCTAGTGCGGGGGTCAGCAATGAGCAGTTCTTC. It codes for CASAGVSNEQFF. The J gene is TRBJ2-1, the V gene TRBV12-5; D is perhaps TRBD2 (6 bases). In germline, CDR1 is LGHNT, CDR2 FRNRAP. This CDR3 is built from 12 residues. The V and J ends lost 7 bases and 6 bases respectively, with 10 bases between them.

In nucleotides, the CDR3 is TGTGCCAGGGGGACAGAACCGTGTCAGCCCCAGCATTTT. As protein: CARGTEPCQPQHF. The J gene is TRBJ1-5, the V gene TRBV6-4; TRBD1 matches at 7 bases. Looked up from germline, CDR1 is MRHNA and CDR2 is SNTAGT. With 9 bases clipped from V and 6 bases from J, the junction kept 8 bases outside the gene matches. This CDR3 spans 13 amino acids.

About this clone itself: Different DNA sequences within this sample yield the same CDR3. The chain joins TRBV6-1 to TRBJ2-7, with 7 bases identical to TRBD2. The CDR3 is 15 residues long. In germline, CDR1 is MNHNS, CDR2 SASEGT. Losses at the gene ends were 1 base for V and 1 base for J; bases not matched to a gene: 4. The CDR3 nucleotides are TGTGCCAGCAGTGAAGAGACCGGGGGGTCCTACGAGCAGTACTTC. It specifies CASSEETGGSYEQYF.

The rearrangement links TRBV29-1 to TRBJ1-1, with D possibly matching TRBD1 (6 bases). This CDR3 is 15 amino acids long. The ends were cut back, 4 bases at V and 1 base at J, with 16 bases in the middle. Germline V gene lookup returns CDR1 SQVTM and CDR2 ANQGSEA. The DNA of the CDR3 is TGCAGCGTTGTCGTTCAGGGGAGGGCGAACACTGAAGCTTTCTTT. Amino acids: CSVVVQGRANTEAFF.

The chain has TRBV9 and TRBJ2-2; no definite D call. CDR3 length: 16 residues. Germline V CDR1 and CDR2: SGDLS, YYNGEE. Trimming removed 1 base at V and 1 base at J, with 11 bases between. CDR3 coding DNA: TGTGCCAGCAGCGTATCTCATCGCGGGAACACCGGGGAGCTGTTTTTT. Protein product: CASSVSHRGNTGELFF.

V is TRBV29-1 and J is TRBJ2-5; 8 bases align to TRBD2. The CDR3 extends over 14 amino acids. J gave up 4 bases and V 8 bases, and 12 bases lay outside the gene matches. The germline V gene has CDR1 SQVTM and CDR2 ANQGSEA. The CDR3 protein is CSSASGGLRETQYF. The CDR3, as DNA: TGCAGCTCAGCCTCGGGGGGGCTGCGAGAGACCCAGTACTTC.